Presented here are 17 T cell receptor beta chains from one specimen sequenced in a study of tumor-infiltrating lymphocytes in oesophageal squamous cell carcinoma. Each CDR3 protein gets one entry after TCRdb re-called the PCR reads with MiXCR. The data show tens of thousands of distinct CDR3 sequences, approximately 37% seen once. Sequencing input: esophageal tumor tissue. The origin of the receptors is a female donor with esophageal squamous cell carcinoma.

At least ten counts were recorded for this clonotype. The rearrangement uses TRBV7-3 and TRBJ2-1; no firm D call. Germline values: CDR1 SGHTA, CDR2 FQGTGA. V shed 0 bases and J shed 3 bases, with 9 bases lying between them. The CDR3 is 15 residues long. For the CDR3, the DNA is TGTGCCAGCAGCTTAACGTCTCAAGGCTACAATGAGCAGTTCTTC. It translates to CASSLTSQGYNEQFF. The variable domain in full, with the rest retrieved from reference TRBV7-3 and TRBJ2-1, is GAGVSQTPSNKVTEKGKYVELRCDPISGHTALYWYRQSLGQGPEFLIYFQGTGAADDSGLPNDRFFAVRPEGSVSTLKIQRTERGDSAVYLCASSLTSQGYNEQFFGPGTRLTVL.

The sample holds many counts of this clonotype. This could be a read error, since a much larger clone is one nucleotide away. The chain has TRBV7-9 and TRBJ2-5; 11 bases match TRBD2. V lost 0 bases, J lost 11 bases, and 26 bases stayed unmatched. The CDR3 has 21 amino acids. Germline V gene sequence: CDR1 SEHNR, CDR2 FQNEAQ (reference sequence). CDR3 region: CASSLAAPGRGGLAGYNEQYF. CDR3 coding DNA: TGTGCCAGCAGCTTAGCGGCGCCGGGACGGGGAGGACTAGCGGGCTACAATGAGCAGTACTTC.

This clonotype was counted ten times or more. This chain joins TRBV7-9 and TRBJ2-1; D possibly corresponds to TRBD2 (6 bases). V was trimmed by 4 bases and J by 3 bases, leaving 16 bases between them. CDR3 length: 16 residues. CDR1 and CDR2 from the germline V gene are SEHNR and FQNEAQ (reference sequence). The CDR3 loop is CASSSSRDFRYNEQFF. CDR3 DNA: TGTGCCAGCAGCTCGTCCCGGGACTTCCGCTACAATGAGCAGTTCTTC. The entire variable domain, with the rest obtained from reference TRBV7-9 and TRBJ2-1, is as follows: DTGVSQNPRHKITKRGQNVTFRCDPISEHNRLYWYRQTLGQGPEFLTYFQNEAQLEKSRLLSDRFSAERPKGSFSTLEIQRTEQGDSAMYLCASSSSRDFRYNEQFFGPGTRLTVL.

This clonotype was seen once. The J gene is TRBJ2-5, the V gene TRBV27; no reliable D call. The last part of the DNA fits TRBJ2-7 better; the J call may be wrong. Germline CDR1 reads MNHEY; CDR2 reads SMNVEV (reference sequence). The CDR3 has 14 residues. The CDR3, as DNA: TGTGCCAGCAGTAGTGGGTCGGCCGCCTACGAGCAGTACTTC. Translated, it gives CASSSGSAAYEQYF.

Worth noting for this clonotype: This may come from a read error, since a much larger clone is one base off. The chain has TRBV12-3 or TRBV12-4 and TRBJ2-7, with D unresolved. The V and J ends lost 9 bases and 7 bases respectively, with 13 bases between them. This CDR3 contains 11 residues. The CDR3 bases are TGTGCCAGAAGCCGGTACAATGAGCAGTACTTC. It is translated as CARSRYNEQYF.

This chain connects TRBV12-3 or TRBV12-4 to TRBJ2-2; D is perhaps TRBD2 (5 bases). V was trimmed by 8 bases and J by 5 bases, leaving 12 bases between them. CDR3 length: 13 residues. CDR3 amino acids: CASQSTGTGELFF. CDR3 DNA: TGTGCCAGCCAGTCGACGGGGACCGGGGAGCTGTTTTTT.

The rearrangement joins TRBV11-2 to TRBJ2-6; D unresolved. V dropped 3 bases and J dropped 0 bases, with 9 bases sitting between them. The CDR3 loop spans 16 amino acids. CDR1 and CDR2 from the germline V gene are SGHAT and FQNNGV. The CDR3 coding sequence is TGTGCCAGCAGCTTCAGGTTACCCTCTGGGGCCAACGTCCTGACTTTC. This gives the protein CASSFRLPSGANVLTF.

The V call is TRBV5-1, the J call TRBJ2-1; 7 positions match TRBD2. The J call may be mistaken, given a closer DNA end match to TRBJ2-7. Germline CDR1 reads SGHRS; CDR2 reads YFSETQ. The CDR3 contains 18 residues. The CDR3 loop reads CASSFLSGGSGQYNEQYF. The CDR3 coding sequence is TGCGCCAGCAGCTTCCTTTCCGGGGGGAGCGGACAATACAATGAGCAGTACTTC.

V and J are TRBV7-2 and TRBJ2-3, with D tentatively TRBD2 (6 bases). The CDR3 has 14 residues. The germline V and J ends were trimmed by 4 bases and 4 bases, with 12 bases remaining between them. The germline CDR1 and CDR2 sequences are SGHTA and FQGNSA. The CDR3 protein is CASSSRPGADTQYF. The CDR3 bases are TGTGCCAGCAGCTCGCGTCCGGGGGCAGATACGCAGTATTTT. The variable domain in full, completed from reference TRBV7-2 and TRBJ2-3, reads GAGVSQSPSNKVTEKGKDVELRCDPISGHTALYWYRQSLGQGLEFLIYFQGNSAPDKSGLPSDRFSAERTGGSVSTLTIQRTQQEDSAVYLCASSSRPGADTQYFGPGTRLTVL.

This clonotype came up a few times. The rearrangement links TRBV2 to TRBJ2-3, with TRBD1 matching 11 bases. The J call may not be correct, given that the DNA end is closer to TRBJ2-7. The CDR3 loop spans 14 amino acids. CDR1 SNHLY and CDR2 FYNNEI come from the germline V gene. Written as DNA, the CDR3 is TGTGCCAGCATCCGGGACAGGGGGGCCTACGAGCAGTACTTC. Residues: CASIRDRGAYEQYF.

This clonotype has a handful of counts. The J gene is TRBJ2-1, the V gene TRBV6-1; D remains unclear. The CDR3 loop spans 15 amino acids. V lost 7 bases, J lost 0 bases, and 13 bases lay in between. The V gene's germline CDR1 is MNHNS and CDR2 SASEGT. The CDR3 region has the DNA TGTGCCAGCACTTCCCTCGCAGGCTCCTACAATGAGCAGTTCTTC. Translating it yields CASTSLAGSYNEQFF.

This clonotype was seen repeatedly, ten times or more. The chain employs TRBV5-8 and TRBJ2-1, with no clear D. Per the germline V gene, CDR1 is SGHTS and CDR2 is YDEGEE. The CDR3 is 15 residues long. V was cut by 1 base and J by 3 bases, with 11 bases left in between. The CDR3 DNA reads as TGTGCCAGCAGCTTGCAACTCACTTACTACAATGAGCAGTTCTTC. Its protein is CASSLQLTYYNEQFF.

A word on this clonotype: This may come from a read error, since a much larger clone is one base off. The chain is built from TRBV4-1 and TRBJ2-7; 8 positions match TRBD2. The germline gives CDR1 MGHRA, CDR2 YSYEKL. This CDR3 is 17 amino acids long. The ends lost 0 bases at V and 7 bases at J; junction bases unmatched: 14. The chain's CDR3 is CASSQDPGGAQDNEQYF. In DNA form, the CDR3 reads TGCGCCAGCAGCCAAGATCCGGGGGGGGCCCAGGACAATGAGCAGTACTTC.

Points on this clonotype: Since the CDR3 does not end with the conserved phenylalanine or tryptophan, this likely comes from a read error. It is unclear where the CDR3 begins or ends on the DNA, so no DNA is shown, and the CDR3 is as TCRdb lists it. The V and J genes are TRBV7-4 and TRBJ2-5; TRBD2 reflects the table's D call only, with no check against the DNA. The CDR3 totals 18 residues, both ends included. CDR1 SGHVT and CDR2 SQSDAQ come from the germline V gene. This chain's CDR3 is CASRAGTSGSYNEQFFGA.

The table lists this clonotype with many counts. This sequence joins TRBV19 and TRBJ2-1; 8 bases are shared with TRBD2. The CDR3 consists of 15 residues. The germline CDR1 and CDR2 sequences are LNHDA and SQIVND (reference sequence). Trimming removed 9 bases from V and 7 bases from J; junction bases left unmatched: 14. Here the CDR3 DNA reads TGTGCCAGCCTGGAAATTAGCGGGGCTCGAAATGAGCAGTTCTTC. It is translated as CASLEISGARNEQFF.

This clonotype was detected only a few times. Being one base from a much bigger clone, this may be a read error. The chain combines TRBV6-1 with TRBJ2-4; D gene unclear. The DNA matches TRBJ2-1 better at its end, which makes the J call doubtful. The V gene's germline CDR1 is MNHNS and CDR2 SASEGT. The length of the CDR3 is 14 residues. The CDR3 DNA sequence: TGTGCCAGCAGTTCCTCTGGGTGGGTGGACGAGCAGTTCTTC. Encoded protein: CASSSSGWVDEQFF.

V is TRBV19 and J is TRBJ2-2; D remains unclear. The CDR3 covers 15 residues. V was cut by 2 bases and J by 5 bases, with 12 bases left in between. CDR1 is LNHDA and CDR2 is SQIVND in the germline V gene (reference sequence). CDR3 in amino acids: CASSILGSMTGELFF. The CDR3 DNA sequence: TGTGCCAGTAGTATATTGGGATCAATGACCGGGGAGCTGTTTTTT.